The clone carrying this TCR beta chain was seen repeatedly, ten times or more. This record belongs to a study of T-cell reconstitution after alpha-beta-depleted transplantation in children. For TCRbeta, the library was prepared with unique molecular identifiers. TCRdb itself ran the PCR reads through MiXCR, one entry per CDR3 protein. The profile shows fewer than 120,000 distinct CDR3 sequences, about 9.4% of them singletons. The length of the CDR3 is 15 residues. V gave up 0 bases and J gave up 0 bases, with 7 bases separating them. The sample was PBMCs from the stem cell graft donor, taken from the stem cell graft. The genes are TRBV12-3 or TRBV12-4 and TRBJ2-3, with D maybe TRBD1 (6 bases). The TCR sequence derives from a human donor who donated a stem cell graft to a child with acute lymphoblastic leukemia. CDR3 amino acids: CASSLAGASTDTQYF. In DNA form, the CDR3 reads TGTGCCAGCAGTTTAGCGGGGGCGAGCACAGATACGCAGTATTTT.